These T cell receptor beta chains were read from a single sample in a study of shared clonotypes between healthy human individuals. Produced via immunoSEQ multiplex PCR; TCRdb's table is partial and in-frame only. The sample includes around 750,000 clones, about 74% of them seen just once. Material for sequencing was memory CD4+ T cells sorted from blood. Receptor source: a woman aged 25 to 39 in good health. CDR3s include the opening cysteine and the closing phenylalanine or tryptophan. The D gene is left open where the match is weak. Rows may omit the clone size; those that give it use once, few, many or a size class.

v_call	d_call	clone_size	j_call	cdr3_nt	cdr3_aa
TRBV14	-	-	TRBJ1-4	TGTGCCAGCAGCCGCCAGACAGGAACTAATGAAAAACTGTTTTTT	CASSRQTGTNEKLFF
TRBV7-3	-	-	TRBJ2-3	TGTGCCAGCAGCCCCGATCCGGGCTCAGATACGCAGTATTTT	CASSPDPGSDTQYF
TRBV11-2	TRBD1	few	TRBJ2-1	TGTGCCAGCACCTCAACAGGGGCGCATCGTTACAATGAGCAGTTCTTC	CASTSTGAHRYNEQFF
TRBV10-3	-	-	TRBJ2-1	TGTGCCATCAGTGTTAGCGCCCTCGCCTACAATGAGCAGTTCTTC	CAISVSALAYNEQFF
TRBV4-1	TRBD2	-	TRBJ2-1	TGCGCCAGCAGCCAAGCCGCGACTAGCGGGGAACATTCCTACAATGAGCAGTTCTTC	CASSQAATSGEHSYNEQFF
TRBV11-2	TRBD2	-	TRBJ2-6	TGTGCCAGCAGCTTGGCGGGGGAGGGTCTAACTGGGGCCAACGTCCTGACTTTC	CASSLAGEGLTGANVLTF
TRBV11-3	-	-	TRBJ2-3	TGTGCCAGCAGCTTAGGACACGGGATCAGCACAGATACGCAGTATTTT	CASSLGHGISTDTQYF
TRBV5-4	TRBD2	once	TRBJ2-7	TGTGCCAGCAGCTCAAGCGGGAACGAGCAGTACTTC	CASSSSGNEQYF
TRBV28	-	-	TRBJ1-1	TGTGCCAGCATCATCCGGGGTTACACTGAAGCTTTCTTT	CASIIRGYTEAFF
TRBV5-1	TRBD2	-	TRBJ2-1	TGCGCCAGCAGCGACGGGACTAGTGGGTGGCAGCAGTTCTTC	CASSDGTSGWQQFF
TRBV10-1	TRBD2	-	TRBJ2-7	TGCGCCAGCAGTAAACTAGCGGGAGGCCGCTACGAGCAGTACTTC	CASSKLAGGRYEQYF
TRBV9	-	-	TRBJ1-5	TGTGCCAGCAGCGAGGGCTTTCTGAGCAATCAGCCCCAGCATTTT	CASSEGFLSNQPQHF
TRBV28	TRBD1	-	TRBJ2-1	TGTGCCAGCAGGGGACAGGGGGCAAGTGAGCAGTTCTTC	CASRGQGASEQFF
TRBV19	TRBD2	-	TRBJ2-1	TGTGCCAGTAGTATAGACCTAGCGGGAGGTCGAGAGCAGTTCTTC	CASSIDLAGGREQFF
TRBV27	TRBD2	-	TRBJ2-1	TGTGCCAGCAGCCGGACCGGGGGGAATGAGCAGTTCTTC	CASSRTGGNEQFF
TRBV4-1	TRBD2	-	TRBJ2-3	TGCGCCAGCAGCCAGGCCCCCGGACTAGCGGGAGCAGATACGCAGTATTTT	CASSQAPGLAGADTQYF
TRBV28	-	once	TRBJ2-2	TGTGCCAGCAGTTTAGGTGCCGCCGGGGAGCTGTTTTTT	CASSLGAAGELFF
TRBV28	-	many	TRBJ2-2	TGTGCCAGCAGTGGGGGAGAAGTGAGTCACACCGGGGAGCTGTTTTTT	CASSGGEVSHTGELFF
TRBV5-5	-	-	TRBJ2-3	TGTGCCAGCAGCTTGGCGTTGGCGGCTACAGATACGCAGTATTTT	CASSLALAATDTQYF
TRBV7-3	-	-	TRBJ2-5	TGTGCCAGCAGCCCGTCGGGCAGGGCGGGGGAGACCCAGTACTTC	CASSPSGRAGETQYF
TRBV7-9	-	-	TRBJ2-3	TGTGCCAGCAGCTTAGGGTCTATAAAGGGAGATACGCAGTATTTT	CASSLGSIKGDTQYF
TRBV2	-	-	TRBJ1-2	TGTGCCAGCACTCACCGAGGAGGTTACAACTATGGCTACACCTTC	CASTHRGGYNYGYTF
TRBV6-1	-	-	TRBJ2-3	TGTGCCAGCAGAACACAGGAGGCAGATACGCAGTATTTT	CASRTQEADTQYF
TRBV7-6	-	-	TRBJ2-5	TGTGCCAGCAGCTCCGTTGGTGGGCAAGGGGAGACCCAGTACTTC	CASSSVGGQGETQYF
TRBV28	-	-	TRBJ1-3	TGTGCCAGCAGTTCTCCCCTGGAGAGTACTGGAAACACCATATATTTT	CASSSPLESTGNTIYF
TRBV7-2	TRBD1	-	TRBJ2-3	TGTGCCAGCAGCTCCCGAAGGACAGGGAGCACAGATACGCAGTATTTT	CASSSRRTGSTDTQYF
TRBV10-2	-	many	TRBJ2-2	TGCGCCAGCAGCGGGACTTTCCCGAACACCGGGGAGCTGTTTTTT	CASSGTFPNTGELFF
TRBV27	TRBD1	-	TRBJ1-5	TGTGCCAGCAGTCCCTGGGCAGGGGGCGTAAATCAGCCCCAGCATTTT	CASSPWAGGVNQPQHF
TRBV28	TRBD2	-	TRBJ2-7	TGTGCCAGTCGAAGGGAGGGAAGCTCCTACGAGCAGTACTTC	CASRREGSSYEQYF
TRBV28	-	many	TRBJ2-2	TGTGCCAGCAGTCGTCCCGGAGGGGAGCTGTTTTTT	CASSRPGGELFF
TRBV4-2	TRBD2	-	TRBJ2-2	TGTGCCAGCAGCCAAGGGCTAGCGGGAGGGTCGGACACCGGGGAGCTGTTTTTT	CASSQGLAGGSDTGELFF
TRBV18	-	-	TRBJ2-5	TGTGCCAGCAACACAGGGATCCAAGAGACCCAGTACTTC	CASNTGIQETQYF
TRBV5-1	TRBD1	-	TRBJ2-6	TGCGCCAGCAGCTTTACAGGGGGATCTGGGGCCAACGTCCTGACTTTC	CASSFTGGSGANVLTF
TRBV19	TRBD1	-	TRBJ1-2	TGTGCCAGTAGTGCCCCCGGGACAGGGGGCCATGGCTACACCTTC	CASSAPGTGGHGYTF
TRBV2	-	-	TRBJ2-5	TGTGCCAGCAACGAACGGAGAGAGACCCAGTACTTC	CASNERRETQYF
TRBV27	-	-	TRBJ1-3	TGTGCCAGCAGTCCTACAGGGATAGGATACAACACCATATATTTT	CASSPTGIGYNTIYF
TRBV28	-	-	TRBJ1-1	TGTGCCACATACCCGCGAGGCACTGAAGCTTTCTTT	CATYPRGTEAFF
TRBV27	TRBD1	-	TRBJ1-4	TGTGCCAGCAGATCCCCCGGGACAGGGGAGGTCGAGCTGTTTTTT	CASRSPGTGEVELFF
TRBV2	-	-	TRBJ2-1	TGTGCCAGCGCCGAAGGGGGTTGGACCTACAATGAGCAGTTCTTC	CASAEGGWTYNEQFF
TRBV7-2	-	-	TRBJ2-5	TGTGCCAGCAGCTTTTCCTTTCGGGAGACCCAGTACTTC	CASSFSFRETQYF
TRBV2	-	-	TRBJ2-3	TGTGCCAGCAGTGAGGGTCTTAACACAGATACGCAGTATTTT	CASSEGLNTDTQYF
TRBV4-1	-	-	TRBJ1-2	TGCGCCAGCAGCCAGGGGTCACGGGGGACCGGCTACACCTTC	CASSQGSRGTGYTF
TRBV6-4	TRBD1	few	TRBJ2-1	TGTGCCAGCAGTCCGTGGACAGGTAGAGAGCAGTTCTTC	CASSPWTGREQFF
TRBV4-2	-	few	TRBJ2-2	TGTGCCAGCAGCCAATCGGACGGTGGCACCGGGGAGCTGTTTTTT	CASSQSDGGTGELFF
TRBV7-8	-	-	TRBJ2-7	TGTGCCAGCAGCTTAACACCGAGCTCCTACGAGCAGTACTTC	CASSLTPSSYEQYF
TRBV5-1	TRBD2	few	TRBJ2-3	TGCGCCAGCAGCTCGCTAGCGGGAGGCACAGATACGCAGTATTTT	CASSSLAGGTDTQYF
TRBV28	-	-	TRBJ2-6	TGTGCCAGCAGTCCGGACAGTTTCTCTGGGGCCAACGTCCTGACTTTC	CASSPDSFSGANVLTF
TRBV27	-	-	TRBJ2-5	TGTGCCAGCAGTCCCGGACCCCTCTGGATGCCCAAGACCCAGTACTTC	CASSPGPLWMPKTQYF
TRBV6-1	TRBD2	-	TRBJ2-7	TGTGCCAGCAATAGACTAGCGAGGGCCTACGAGCAGTACTTC	CASNRLARAYEQYF
TRBV19	-	-	TRBJ1-3	TGTGCCAGTACCAAAGCGACAGTAGTAAACACCATATATTTT	CASTKATVVNTIYF
TRBV28	-	-	TRBJ2-3	TGTGCCAGCAGTCTCGGTTCTTTCACAGATACGCAGTATTTT	CASSLGSFTDTQYF
TRBV5-1	TRBD2	-	TRBJ2-2	TGCGCCAGCAGCACTCGGAGCGGGACTAGCGGGGAGCTGTTTTTT	CASSTRSGTSGELFF
TRBV18	TRBD2	few	TRBJ2-5	TGTGCCAGCTCACCACTGACTAGCGGCCTCCAAGAGACCCAGTACTTC	CASSPLTSGLQETQYF
TRBV11-2	TRBD2	-	TRBJ2-7	TGTGCCAGCAGCCGCGCGGGGGGTGCGGAGCAGTACTTC	CASSRAGGAEQYF
TRBV7-9	TRBD1	-	TRBJ1-2	TGTGCCAGCAGCTGGGACAGGGTACTCTATGGCTACACCTTC	CASSWDRVLYGYTF